The present T cell receptor (beta chain) was sequenced within a study of blood T cells in healthy people across ages. Per germline, CDR1 DFQATT and CDR2 SNEGSKA (reference sequence). Trimming removed 2 bases from V and 3 bases from J, with 11 bases in between. The CDR3 consists of 14 residues. Alongside a J-beta primer mix, a sample-barcoded 5' primer served in a second PCR lasting about 6 to 11 cycles. Each cDNA molecule was tagged by a template-switch adaptor with 12 random nucleotides. TCRdb processed the 5' RACE reads anew with MiXCR; each CDR3 protein has one entry. Altogether about a million distinct CDR3 sequences are present, 51% being singletons, with the ten largest covering roughly a fifth.

The chain uses TRBV20-1 and TRBJ1-5; D not resolved. The material sequenced was blood. The TCR sequence derives from a woman aged 55-70 years in good health. The CDR3 region is CSARKGLDNQPQHF. CDR3 sequence (DNA): TGCAGTGCTAGAAAGGGCTTGGACAATCAGCCCCAGCATTTT.